This T cell receptor (beta chain) is from a study of blood T cell repertoires in COVID-19. The CDR3 length is 16 residues. Only a few counts were recorded for this clone. The assay was immunoSEQ multiplex PCR, and TCRdb's table has in-frame clones only and misses some. Among around 100,000 clones, 84% were seen once, and the ten largest hold roughly 24%. V gene TRBV21-1 combines with J gene TRBJ2-7; the DNA was not used to check the table's D call, TRBD1. TRBV21-1 is labeled a pseudogene. Sequencing used peripheral blood. The receptor was isolated from a human donor in a cohort sampled during active COVID-19. The DNA for the CDR3 is TGTGCCAGCAGCAAAGGTTCGGACAGACGTTCTTACGAGCAGTACTTC. Translated, it gives CASSKGSDRRSYEQYF.